The TCR beta chain described here comes from a study of CD8 T cells in Susac syndrome (dated by TCRdb to about 2019). As for the study more broadly: Whether CD8+ T cell activation and differentiation in Susac syndrome was antigen driven was tested using repertoire sequencing. Broad study findings and their caveats: The number of individuals in the TCR sequencing and HLA analysis was recognized as being relatively small.

Regarding this clonotype: There is no known antigen for this receptor. No per-base quality is available; no much larger clone lies one base away.

CDR1 and CDR2, per the germline V gene (reference sequence), are GTSNPN and SVGIG. The CDR3 covers 15 residues, taking in both the cysteine and the phenylalanine. Of the read, only the CDR3 DNA is kept; its 45 bases are in frame from base 1. V is shortened by 0 bases, J by 1 base, and the region joining them spans 12 bases. High-throughput TCR beta sequencing profiled peripheral blood CD8+ and CD4+ T cells from healthy donors, Susac syndrome patients and multiple sclerosis patients. Multiple sclerosis controls were treatment-naive patients with stable or active relapsing-remitting disease fulfilling revised McDonald criteria. Bulk CD8+ and CD4+ T cells were purified by magnetic negative isolation, whereas CD8+ TEMRA cells were enriched by FACS. Blood was collected in EDTA tubes and processed within 24 hours, with PBMCs isolated through density gradient centrifugation. PBMCs intended for TCR sequencing were cryopreserved in liquid nitrogen and were subsequently thawed in a 37 degrees C water bath. Purity of sorted or isolated CD4+, CD8+ and CD8+ TEMRA cells was at least 90%.

RNA was extracted with the RNeasy kit and roughly 0.45 to 1 ug was reverse transcribed using random hexamers. The immunoSEQ multiplex PCR assay, covering 54 Vbeta and 13 Jbeta segments, was used to amplify TCR beta CDR3 regions. Bias from PCR amplification was corrected by using a synthetic template baseline for primer optimization and for computational correction. For the original study's pipeline: Reads were annotated to V, D and J genes per IMGT and analyzed with immunoSEQ Analyzer, keeping only productive sequences. Clonality was computed as one minus Shannon entropy normalized by log2 of the number of productive unique sequences. For each patient and control, public and private clones were evaluated among the 100 most prevalent clones. Susac-specific clones were defined as absent from healthy and MS cohorts, over a thousand published viral clones and other ImmuneACCESS disease sequences. TCRdb reran the public reads through fastp at Q25 and MiXCR, keeping productive beta chains. Under each unique CDR3 protein, matching rows form one entry showing the most common genes and DNA. The V and J calls reflect TCRdb's pipeline rather than the authors' work. For this sample there are a few hundred thousand distinct CDR3 sequences; around 93% appear just once. Approximately 0.082% of the sample is in the top ten clones.

Rearrangement joined TRBV30 to TRBJ1-1; TRBD1 could be the D gene, as 5 bases match. The sample was CD4+ T cells from PBMCs. The sequence was obtained from a human donor with multiple sclerosis. The CDR3 here reads CAWSVLGGWNTEAFF. The DNA sequence is TGTGCCTGGAGTGTACTCGGGGGTTGGAACACTGAAGCTTTCTTT.